What follows describes a single TCR beta chain. The antigen it recognizes is unknown. Base-call qualities are not available, and no considerably larger clone is one nucleotide away. Naive and memory CD4+ T cells were separated from cryopreserved PBMCs by first enriching for CD4 and then performing EasySep naive CD4+ T cell enrichment. For about eleven days, sorted naive or memory CD4+ T cells (approximately 91,000) were cultured at a 1:1 ratio with T cell-depleted PBMCs and CEF peptides. In general, triplicate replicate wells were used for every peptide culture condition. PBMCs were isolated from leukapheresis product or whole blood by Ficoll-Paque PLUS gradient centrifugation. PBMCs were either cryopreserved at -140°C or used fresh in the expansion assay. The QIAamp Micro DNA Kit was used to extract genomic DNA from the CD4+ T cells. CDR1 and CDR2 (KGHSH, LQKENI) derive from the germline V gene. The CDR3 covers 15 residues, taking in both the cysteine and the phenylalanine. The CDR3 DNA has 45 bases and is translated from base 1. The junction carries 8 bases between V and J, which are trimmed by 2 bases and 0 bases respectively.

The data belong to a study of CD4 T cells in relation to SARS-CoV-2 and coronaviruses (dated by TCRdb to the early 2020s). General notes on the study: In the ViraFEST assay, PBMCs were cultured with antigen for around nine days, after which TCR beta CDR3s were sequenced to identify antigen-specific clonal expansions. A different TCR-beta assay, based on Illumina, was used to sequence expansion assays from other donors in the study. Using patient-derived lymphoblastoid cell lines, the shared crossreactive spike epitopes were mapped to their HLA restriction. The Adaptive Biotechnologies TCR-sequencing kit was used to sequence samples from a few pre-COVID donors and the naive versus memory experiments, while other data came from Illumina-based sequencing. At the level of individual TCR clonotypes, the study measured memory CD4+ T cell crossreactivity between SARS-CoV-2 spike protein and common cold coronavirus spike proteins. The roughly twelve convalescent patients included 8 males and 4 females; two subjects were Hispanic. Across all 12 patients in the convalescent cohort, the median age was approximately 38 years, with a range of roughly 20 to 75 years. Broader findings and caveats from the paper: Because no donor provided both pre-pandemic and post-infection samples, tracing the source of pre-existing responses was limited. Significantly weaker SARS-CoV-2-driven expansion was shown by crossreactive clones than by monoreactive clones, consistent with antigenic imprinting. Small numbers of patients and of tested TCRs were a limitation of the study. Sequencing of naive versus memory cells indicated that the assay detects memory recall responses, not primary responses primed during culture. In about 71% of donors, memory CD4+ clonotypes turned up that crossrecognized SARS-CoV-2 and at least one common cold coronavirus spike. Because the crossreactivity analysis focused on spike protein, crossreactivity against other viral proteins was not assessed.

Survey-level immunoSEQ TCR-beta sequencing was performed on DNA from CEF-cultured naive and memory CD4+ T cells. In the authors' own workflow: During preprocessing, nonproductive sequences were discarded, as were any CDR3s that did not begin with C, did not end with F or W, or were shorter than 7 amino acids. Antigen-specific clonotypes were called with the MANAFEST web app, based on expansion relative to reference and other culture wells. A clone counted as positive if significantly expanded in 2 of 3 replicate wells versus the reference culture at FDR below 0.05. Positive clones also required significant expansion versus all other tandem wells and an odds ratio above 5. Cultured and uncultured naive and memory CD4+ repertoires were searched for CDR3s previously identified as spike- and CEF-reactive. Pairwise Levenshtein distance, computed with the stringdist R package after three terminal residues were trimmed from each end, was used as the measure of CDR3 homology. TCRdb carries this immuneACCESS record with in-frame sequences only. Its versions omit some clonotypes, under half of them owing to an unresolved V gene in the studies checked, with the rest unexplained. Clone size and the V and J calls come from that table; the DNA yielded D and trimming. The table for this sample lists 35,000 to 40,000 clones; roughly 84% of them were counted only once. Together, the top ten hold over 4% of the sample.

The sequencing sample was made of naive CD4+ T cells from PBMCs, cultured in vitro. The meaning of the sample's cell subset or site label: naive CD4+ T cells isolated by negative enrichment. The receptor chain draws on TRBV18 and TRBJ1-5, with no confidently assigned D gene. The clonotype was recovered from an adult with COVID-19. This receptor carries the CDR3 CASSPGISSNQPQHF. The bases read TGTGCCAGCTCACCAGGGATCAGTAGCAATCAGCCCCAGCATTTT. The CDR3, completed at both ends by the reference TRBV18 and TRBJ1-5 genes, gives the full variable domain NAGVMQNPRHLVRRRGQEARLRCSPMKGHSHVYWYRQLPEEGLKFMVYLQKENIIDESGMPKERFSAEFPKEGPSILRIQQVVRGDSAAYFCASSPGISSNQPQHFGDGTRLSIL.